This T cell receptor beta chain was profiled in a study of PD-1 blockade in mismatch repair-deficient tumors. Study in general: Patients had about eleven mismatch repair-deficient cancer types and were previously treated and progressing. The study, taken as a whole, reports: After pembrolizumab, tumor-resident clones rose rapidly, then generally contracted before radiologic responses.

Measured with immunoSEQ multiplex PCR; TCRdb has only the in-frame clones, and not every one. The sample includes roughly 50,000 clones, 81% of them seen just once. Looked up from germline, CDR1 is SGHKS and CDR2 is YYEKEE (reference sequence). The CDR3 runs 16 residues. The ends lost 3 bases at V and 0 bases at J; junction bases unmatched: 8. For this clone: As yet, its antigen is unknown.

PCR or immunohistochemistry showed mismatch repair deficiency in every enrolled patient. The TCR-sequenced patients were a few responders to pembrolizumab. The chain is built from TRBV5-5 and TRBJ2-7, with 8 bases identical to TRBD2. The specimen was peripheral blood, collected less than 21 weeks after starting pembrolizumab. This TCR derives from an adult with mismatch repair-deficient cancer. CDR3 protein: CASSSQPAGGSYEQYF. CDR3 DNA: TGTGCCAGCAGCTCCCAACCGGCGGGGGGCTCCTACGAGCAGTACTTC.